One TCR beta chain is described in this entry. The target of this receptor is not known. No much larger clonotype is one base removed from it; base qualities were not supplied. The immunoSEQ Assay, a bias-controlled multiplex PCR, was used to amplify TCRbeta CDR3 regions from genomic DNA. Concerning the study's data processing: The number of nucleated cells in each sample was estimated by amplification of reference gene primers within the assay. Sequence reads were collapsed and filtered to measure the absolute abundance of every unique TCRbeta CDR3 rearrangement. For each sample, productive Simpson clonality was calculated by taking the square root of Simpson's diversity index across productive rearrangements. TCRdb obtained this table from immuneACCESS and retained in-frame rearrangements with V and J assigned. These tables miss some clones; where compared with another copy, unresolved V genes account for less than half of the shortfall, and the remainder is unexplained. V, J and clone size are taken as reported in that table, and D and trimming were inferred from the DNA itself. Here the sample has roughly 220,000 clones; roughly four fifths occur a single time. 6.5% to 9% of the sample belongs to the ten largest clones.

One collaborating source in Seattle enrolled patients during active infection and followed them longitudinally through the course of disease. Whole blood was collected in K2EDTA tubes by collaborating institutions according to the institutions' own protocols. For TCRbeta analysis, collaborators shipped samples in one of three forms: frozen whole blood, isolated PBMCs, or DNA extracted from either of those sample types. CDR1 MGHDK and CDR2 SYGVNS are derived from the germline V gene. The CDR3 runs 15 residues from the cysteine to the phenylalanine. Kept here is only the CDR3 DNA, which spans 45 bases and is read in frame from base 1. V and J are truncated by 2 bases and 1 base respectively, leaving an intervening sequence of 11 bases. The record originates from a study of blood T cell repertoires in COVID-19 (TCRdb year 2020). Study-wide context: The collaborator samples originated in the United States, Italy and Spain and spanned the acute and convalescent phases of COVID-19. A freely available public database, intended as a resource for researchers studying the immune response to SARS-CoV-2, is where the repertoires were released. HLA class I and class II types, where available, came from metadata supplied by the sample provider rather than from assay-based typing. Nearly every sample came with metadata listing a de-identified subject ID, COVID-19 status, age in years and sex. Samples were obtained from the ongoing ImmuneRACE study (first 160 participants) and from about 1,300 subjects provided by 6 global collaborators. The prospective study material was composed of cDNA or gDNA derived from T cells, B-cell-depleted T cells, or PBMCs. Subjects who had been exposed to COVID-19, were actively infected with it, or had recovered from it provided the deeply sampled blood TCRbeta repertoires that made up the dataset.

Findings and caveats that apply to the study as a whole: Clinical and demographic metadata were provided uncurated, with the amount varying by source and participant.

The sequence is built from TRBV25-1 and TRBJ2-5; the D segment cannot be called with confidence. The sequence was obtained from a woman older than 75 with COVID-19, enrolled during active disease. The specimen sequenced was peripheral blood. CDR3 reads: CASSEPRSFQETQYF. The DNA sequence is TGTGCCAGCAGTGAACCCCGGAGTTTCCAAGAGACCCAGTACTTC.